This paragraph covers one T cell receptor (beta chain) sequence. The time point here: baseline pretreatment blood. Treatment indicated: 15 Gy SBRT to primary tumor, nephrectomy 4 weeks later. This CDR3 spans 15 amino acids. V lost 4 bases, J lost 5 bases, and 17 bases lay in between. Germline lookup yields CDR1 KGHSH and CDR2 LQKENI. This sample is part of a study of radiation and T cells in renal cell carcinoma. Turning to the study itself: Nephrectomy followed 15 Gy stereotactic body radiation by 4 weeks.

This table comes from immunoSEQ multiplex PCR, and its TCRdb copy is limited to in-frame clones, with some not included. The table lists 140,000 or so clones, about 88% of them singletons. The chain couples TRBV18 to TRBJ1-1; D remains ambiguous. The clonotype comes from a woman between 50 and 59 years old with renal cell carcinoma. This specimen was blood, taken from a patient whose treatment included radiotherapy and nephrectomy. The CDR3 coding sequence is TGTGCCAGCTCACAGGCGACCCGGGGAGGAACTGAAGCTTTCTTT. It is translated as CASSQATRGGTEAFF.